The sample holds many counts of the clone carrying this T cell receptor beta chain. The TCR beta library used iRepertoire HTBI primers with Arm-PCR amplification of CDR3. TCRdb reanalysed the multiplex PCR reads using MiXCR and keeps one entry per CDR3 protein. The data show 450,000 or so distinct CDR3 sequences, with less than 25% seen just once and approximately 7.8% held by the top ten. The time point is: persistent/refractory GD, antithyroid drugs over 5 years with positive TRAb. The authors made the TCR library using RNA they extracted from PBMCs. Guidelines of the American Thyroid Association were used to diagnose Graves' disease. The data belong to a study of regulatory T cells in long-lasting Graves disease. Sequenced material: peripheral blood mononuclear cells (PBMCs), taken when the disease was refractory, from a patient treated with antithyroid drugs. The TCR comes from a female donor with Graves disease.

Here the CDR3 reads CASSLFSSGRDTGELFF. In DNA, the CDR3 is TGCGCCAGCAGCTTGTTCTCTAGCGGGAGGGACACCGGGGAGCTGTTTTTT. V gene TRBV5-1 combines with J gene TRBJ2-2; 12 bases fit TRBD2. Germline CDR1 and CDR2: SGHRS and YFSETQ. The CDR3 totals 17 residues. V dropped 1 base and J dropped 3; count of bases not matched to a gene: 4.